This T cell receptor beta chain was observed in a study of cytomegalovirus exposure and HLA in healthy donors. The study's findings and limits: It was only CMV serostatus that was available as immune exposure information. Likely technical artifact: a cluster of highly shared sequence variants.

Comment on this clone: Its antigen is undetermined.

J lost 5 bases, V lost 5 bases, and 1 base had no gene match. Germline assignment: CDR1 LNHNV and CDR2 YYDKDF (reference sequence). This CDR3 is 12 amino acids long. It was with 60 Vbeta and 13 Jbeta primers that the PCR ran. Data came from immunoSEQ multiplex PCR; TCRdb stores just in-frame clones and leaves some out. Of 150,000 to 200,000 clones in the sample, around four fifths were seen once. This receptor was identified in a middle-aged man in good health and CMV-seropositive. Sequenced material: PBMCs. The chain has TRBV15 and TRBJ2-3; 7 nucleotides match TRBD2. For the CDR3, the DNA is TGTGCCACCAGCCGGACTAGAGATACGCAGTATTTT. Its protein product is CATSRTRDTQYF.